The 29 T cell receptor beta chains below were found in one sample sequenced in a study of shared clonotypes between healthy human individuals. This table comes from immunoSEQ multiplex PCR, and its TCRdb copy is limited to in-frame clones, with some not included. The sample lists about 730,000 clones, around 77% occurring once. The sequencing sample was made of memory CD4+ T cells sorted from blood. The subset: CD45RA-negative fraction. The source of these receptors is a woman aged 25 to 39 in good health.

This clone has only one observation. The V gene is TRBV27, the J gene TRBJ1-1; a weak D match, TRBD1 (5 bases). This CDR3 is 14 amino acids long. From germline, CDR1 is MNHEY and CDR2 SMNVEV (reference sequence). Between the trimmed V and J ends, which lost 8 bases and 0 bases, there was a span of 13 bases. CDR3 DNA sequence: TGTGCCAGCGCAAAGGGACGGTTGAACACTGAAGCTTTCTTT. Its protein product is CASAKGRLNTEAFF.

The V call is TRBV15, the J call TRBJ2-1, with a tentative D call TRBD1 (5 bases). V lost 3 bases and J 2 bases, leaving 8 bases between the germline ends. This CDR3 contains 14 residues. CDR1 and CDR2 from the germline V gene are LNHNV and YYDKDF (reference sequence). The CDR3 DNA reads as TGTGCCACCAGCAGGCAGGGCCCCTACAATGAGCAGTTCTTC. This encodes CATSRQGPYNEQFF.

This clone appeared a few times. The chain has TRBV5-1 and TRBJ1-2; a weak D match, TRBD1 (6 bases). The V gene's germline CDR1 is SGHRS and CDR2 YFSETQ. The CDR3 has 15 residues. Between the trimmed V and J ends, which lost 3 bases and 6 bases, there was a span of 18 bases. The CDR3, as DNA: TGCGCCAGCAGCTCACAGGGTTGGACCTACGATGGCTACACCTTC. It specifies CASSSQGWTYDGYTF.

This clone was counted ten times or more. The J gene is TRBJ1-1, the V gene TRBV5-8; unclear D gene. V was clipped by 6 bases and J by 4 bases, with 16 bases between them. In germline, CDR1 is SGHTS, CDR2 YDEGEE. The CDR3 runs to 14 residues. This CDR3 is CASILSGTLTEAFF. For the CDR3, the DNA is TGTGCCAGCATTCTATCGGGCACTCTCACTGAAGCTTTCTTT.

The chain has TRBV2 and TRBJ1-4, with D hard to call. The CDR3 loop spans 15 amino acids. Germline loops: CDR1 SNHLY, CDR2 FYNNEI. V was shortened by 2 bases and J by 6 bases, with 13 bases between the two germline ends. In DNA, the CDR3 is TGTGCCAGCAGTGAACAGCGACCCGCAGATGAAAAACTGTTTTTT. Translating it yields CASSEQRPADEKLFF.

V and J are TRBV7-8 and TRBJ2-5, with 7 bases fitting TRBD2. Near its end, the DNA agrees better with TRBJ2-7, so the J call may be wrong. This CDR3 is 14 amino acids long. Per germline, CDR1 SGHVS and CDR2 FQNEAQ. The DNA of the CDR3 is TGTGCCAGCAAGCGGGGAGGGAGCTCCTACGAGCAGTACTTC. Translation gives CASKRGGSSYEQYF.

This clone was counted many times. J is TRBJ2-1 and V is TRBV5-6; D is ambiguous. V was cut by 4 bases and J by 7 bases, with 18 bases left in between. Germline V CDR1 and CDR2: SGHDT, YYEEEE. The CDR3 is 15 amino acids. The CDR3 nucleotides are TGTGCCAGCAGCCTACTTTCCACACTGGGGAATGAGCAGTTCTTC. Its protein product is CASSLLSTLGNEQFF.

This sequence joins TRBV6-5 and TRBJ1-3; TRBD1 might be the D (5 bases). This CDR3 region has 15 residues. CDR1 is MNHEY, CDR2 SVGAGI, per germline. V lost 10 bases and J 2 bases, leaving 18 bases between the germline ends. For the CDR3, the DNA is TGTGCCACCATACCGGGACCAGAAACTGGAAACACCATATATTTT. Amino acid sequence: CATIPGPETGNTIYF.

The rearrangement uses TRBV28 and TRBJ1-2; TRBD1 matches at 7 bases. J was trimmed by 8 bases and V by 6 bases; bases with no gene match: 15. This CDR3 is 15 amino acids long. Per germline, CDR1 MDHEN and CDR2 SYDVKM. This CDR3 is CASSPGSDRVDGYTF. As DNA, the CDR3 is TGTGCCAGCAGCCCAGGCTCCGACAGGGTAGACGGCTACACCTTC.

The V call is TRBV5-1, the J call TRBJ2-7; 9 bases are a match to TRBD1. The CDR3 runs 13 residues. V lost 0 bases to trimming and J lost 9 bases; unmatched junction nucleotides: 4. Per the germline V gene, CDR1 is SGHRS and CDR2 is YFSETQ. The CDR3 loop reads CASSLGQGDRQYF. The CDR3 nucleotides are TGCGCCAGCAGCTTGGGACAGGGGGACCGGCAGTACTTC.

The sample holds a few counts of this clone. V usage is TRBV28 and J usage is TRBJ1-1, with unresolved D. The CDR3 contains 13 residues. Germline lookup yields CDR1 MDHEN and CDR2 SYDVKM. Trimming stripped 2 bases from V and 1 base from J, with 5 bases between. The CDR3 is CASSLQPNTEAFF. Here the CDR3 DNA reads TGTGCCAGCAGTTTACAGCCGAACACTGAAGCTTTCTTT. The full variable domain, its missing parts supplied by reference TRBV28 and TRBJ1-1, is DVKVTQSSRYLVKRTGEKVFLECVQDMDHENMFWYRQDPGLGLRLIYFSYDVKMKEKGDIPEGYSVSREKKERFSLILESASTNQTSMYLCASSLQPNTEAFFGQGTRLTVV.

The chain carries TRBV27 and TRBJ2-5, with 7 positions matching TRBD2. Germline CDR1 is MNHEY and CDR2 is SMNVEV (reference sequence). This CDR3 is built from 17 residues. The ends lost 5 bases at V and 1 base at J; junction bases unmatched: 13. The chain's CDR3 is CASSPLLLADLQETQYF. As DNA, the CDR3 is TGTGCCAGCAGTCCGCTACTTCTAGCGGACCTCCAAGAGACCCAGTACTTC.

The chain couples TRBV7-6 to TRBJ2-4; no clear D. Germline assignment: CDR1 SGHVS and CDR2 FNYEAQ. Trimming left V 1 base short and J 2 bases short, with 12 bases between. The CDR3 contains 16 residues. The CDR3 region is CASSLVDPEPKNIQYF. In DNA, the CDR3 is TGTGCCAGCAGCTTAGTCGACCCAGAGCCCAAAAACATTCAGTACTTC. The full variable domain, rest sourced from reference TRBV7-6 and TRBJ2-4, is GAGVSQSPRYKVTKRGQDVALRCDPISGHVSLYWYRQALGQGPEFLTYFNYEAQQDKSGLPNDRFSAERPEGSISTLTIQRTEQRDSAMYRCASSLVDPEPKNIQYFGAGTRLSVL.

The genes are TRBV28 and TRBJ2-5; D may be TRBD1 (6 bases). Trimming stripped 4 bases from V and 7 bases from J, with 13 bases between. The germline V gene has CDR1 MDHEN and CDR2 SYDVKM. This CDR3 has 13 amino acids. For the CDR3, the DNA is TGTGCCAGCAGTTCTGCGACAGGCCCGACCCAGTACTTC. Translating it yields CASSSATGPTQYF.

The chain links TRBV18 to TRBJ2-5, with a weak D call TRBD1 (6 bases). The CDR3 is made up of 14 amino acids. Trimming took 2 bases from V and 6 from J, leaving 13 bases between them. Germline values: CDR1 KGHSH, CDR2 LQKENI. The CDR3 region is CASSPENREKTQYF. For the CDR3, the DNA is TGTGCCAGCTCACCAGAGAACAGGGAAAAGACCCAGTACTTC. The complete variable domain, with remaining parts taken from reference TRBV18 and TRBJ2-5, reads NAGVMQNPRHLVRRRGQEARLRCSPMKGHSHVYWYRQLPEEGLKFMVYLQKENIIDESGMPKERFSAEFPKEGPSILRIQQVVRGDSAAYFCASSPENREKTQYFGPGTRLLVL.

V and J are TRBV19 and TRBJ2-7; D is ambiguous. The V gene lost 4 bases and the J gene lost 5 bases, with 12 bases spanning the gap. The CDR3 covers 13 residues. The germline CDR1 and CDR2 sequences are LNHDA and SQIVND (reference sequence). The CDR3: CASSNSWQDEQYF. The CDR3 bases are TGTGCCAGTAGTAACTCATGGCAGGACGAGCAGTACTTC.

The chain joins TRBV5-1 to TRBJ2-1; D possibly corresponds to TRBD2 (6 bases). The length of the CDR3 is 14 residues. CDR1 is SGHRS, CDR2 YFSETQ, per germline. V dropped 2 bases and J dropped 6 bases, with 12 bases sitting between them. CDR3 bases: TGCGCCAGCAGCTTCTCGGGAGTGGTCAATGAGCAGTTCTTC. It encodes CASSFSGVVNEQFF.

This chain links TRBV5-4 with TRBJ2-7, with TRBD2 identical over 8 bases. J was trimmed by 7 bases and V by 4 bases; bases with no gene match: 10. CDR1 and CDR2 from the germline V gene are SGHNT and YYREEE (reference sequence). The CDR3 extends over 14 amino acids. CDR3 sequence (DNA): TGTGCCAGCAGCCGCACTAGCGGCCCTACGGAGCAGTACTTC. It is translated as CASSRTSGPTEQYF.

The V and J genes are TRBV27 and TRBJ2-1; 7 nucleotides agree with TRBD1. J was trimmed by 4 bases and V by 6 bases; bases with no gene match: 6. Germline CDR1 and CDR2: MNHEY and SMNVEV (reference sequence). The CDR3 length is 14 residues. The CDR3 loop reads CASSPQGVYNEQFF. CDR3 nucleotide sequence: TGTGCCAGCAGCCCTCAGGGGGTATACAATGAGCAGTTCTTC.

This clone was picked up many times. The genes are TRBV7-8 and TRBJ2-1; a weak D match, TRBD2 (6 bases). The CDR3 has 14 residues. Germline V lookup: CDR1 SGHVS, CDR2 FQNEAQ. The V end was cut by 0 bases, the J end by 9 bases, with 12 bases between. The CDR3: CASSLAGGVPEQFF. The CDR3 nucleotides are TGTGCCAGCAGCTTAGCGGGCGGGGTTCCTGAGCAGTTCTTC.

The rearrangement joins TRBV6-1 to TRBJ2-7, with 14 bases fitting TRBD2. CDR1 is MNHNS, CDR2 SASEGT, per germline. This CDR3 is built from 14 residues. J was trimmed by 3 bases and V by 6 bases; bases with no gene match: 1. The CDR3, as DNA: TGTGCCAGCAGGGGGACTAGCGGGAGCTACGAGCAGTACTTC. The encoded protein is CASRGTSGSYEQYF.

CDR3 protein: CASSILRETRTDTQYF. The CDR3 DNA is TGTGCCAGCAGCATTCTAAGGGAAACCCGCACAGATACGCAGTATTTT. This chain connects TRBV5-5 to TRBJ2-3; D uncertain. Trimming stripped 4 bases from V and 1 base from J, with 16 bases between. The CDR3 loop spans 16 amino acids. Germline V CDR1 and CDR2: SGHKS, YYEKEE (reference sequence).

The V and J genes are TRBV19 and TRBJ2-1; D may be TRBD1 or TRBD2 (6 bases each). This CDR3 is 14 amino acids long. The germline V and J ends were trimmed by 6 bases and 9 bases, with 18 bases remaining between them. Germline assignment: CDR1 LNHDA and CDR2 SQIVND (reference sequence). The CDR3 loop is CASRKEGVDGEQFF. The CDR3, as DNA: TGTGCCAGTAGGAAGGAGGGGGTTGACGGTGAGCAGTTCTTC.

V gene TRBV7-9 combines with J gene TRBJ1-1; D may be TRBD1 (5 bases). Trimming left V 5 bases short and J 0 bases short, with 10 bases between. The CDR3 extends over 14 amino acids. Germline CDR1 is SEHNR and CDR2 is FQNEAQ (reference sequence). CDR3 amino acids: CASSGQTVNTEAFF. CDR3 nucleotide sequence: TGTGCCAGCAGCGGCCAGACAGTGAACACTGAAGCTTTCTTT.

Regarding this clone: One end of the junction varies from germline; a read error may be responsible. V usage is TRBV5-1 and J usage is TRBJ2-7; D perhaps matches TRBD1 (5 bases). Looked up from germline, CDR1 is SGHRS and CDR2 is YFSETQ. This CDR3 region has 16 residues. The DNA of the CDR3 is TGTGCCAGCAGTTTTAAACAGGCACAAAGCTCCTACGAGCAGTACTTC. It translates to CASSFKQAQSSYEQYF.

V gene TRBV5-1 combines with J gene TRBJ2-2; D is undetermined. Germline V gives CDR1 SGHRS, CDR2 YFSETQ. The CDR3 covers 15 residues. Trimming pared 1 base from V and 1 base from J, leaving 8 bases between. As DNA, the CDR3 is TGCGCCAGCAGCTTGTACGGAGAGAACACCGGGGAGCTGTTTTTT. Translated: CASSLYGENTGELFF.

Only a few counts were recorded for this clone. One junction end disagrees with the germline gene, perhaps due to a read error. V is TRBV5-1 and J is TRBJ2-3, with D uncertain. From germline, CDR1 is SGHRS and CDR2 YFSETQ. The CDR3 contains 11 residues. The CDR3 region has the DNA TGCGCCAGCAGCTTAGATACGGCAGTACATTTT. It codes for CASSLDTAVHF.

This chain links TRBV2 with TRBJ2-7; no clear D. Germline V gene data show CDR1 as SNHLY and CDR2 as FYNNEI. V was clipped by 2 bases and J by 3 bases, with 8 bases between them. This CDR3 is built from 13 residues. The CDR3, as DNA: TGTGCCAGCAGTGAAAGGCTAAACTACGAGCAGTACTTC. It encodes CASSERLNYEQYF.

V and J are TRBV6-6 and TRBJ2-1, with 9 bases matching TRBD2. The V segment lost 4 bases and the J segment 6 bases; nucleotides outside the gene matches: 10. The CDR3 has 16 amino acids. The germline gives CDR1 MNHNY, CDR2 SVGAGI (reference sequence). This CDR3 is CASSFRGRAPGNEQFF. The CDR3 DNA sequence: TGTGCCAGCAGTTTTCGCGGGAGGGCCCCTGGCAATGAGCAGTTCTTC.